Listed below are T cell receptor beta chains from one sample, sequenced in a study of shared clonotypes between healthy human individuals. This table comes from immunoSEQ multiplex PCR, and its TCRdb copy is limited to in-frame clones, with some not included. This table has tens of thousands of clones, around 57% appearing once. The specimen sequenced was memory CD8+ T cells sorted from blood. Every receptor here comes from a man under 40 in good health. CDR3s leave out the opening cysteine and the closing phenylalanine or tryptophan. A D gene is named only where the DNA matches it firmly. The listing skips clone size in some rows; elsewhere it reads once, few, many or a size class.

v_gene	abundance	d_gene	CDR3aa
TRBV5-1	.	.	ASSFWAGSQGEKLF
TRBV28	.	TRBD2	ASMFLGTSGLYEQY
TRBV7-9	once	.	ASSTPGTLLTDTQY
TRBV6-5	.	TRBD1	ASSYKGARNQPQH
TRBV4-2	.	TRBD2	ASSPERERGEQY
TRBV30	medium-sized	.	AWSGRGPYEQY
TRBV28	.	.	ASNGISYEQY
TRBV7-2	medium-sized	.	ASSLDPRYEQY
TRBV19	few	.	ASSTQGIHEQY
TRBV5-4	.	TRBD2	ASSQRGEGLYEQY
TRBV2	few	.	ASSVMDNEQF
TRBV29-1	.	.	SVNPLIQGQYGYT
TRBV27	.	.	ASSKLFDRTSTDTQY
TRBV19	.	.	ASSIWDYEQY
TRBV5-1	once	TRBD2	ASSGGTSGADTQY
TRBV4-1	.	TRBD2	ASSRTRYSHEQY
TRBV18	.	.	ASSPGPASEQY
TRBV6-1	few	.	ASSTAYEQY
TRBV5-4	.	.	ASSYRNTGELF
TRBV27	many	.	ASNLPGLEQF
TRBV7-2	few	.	ASSLAAIEDEQF
TRBV28	few	TRBD2	AISGRTYEQY
TRBV2	few	TRBD2	ASSSGTSGSYEQY
TRBV29-1	.	TRBD1	SVESTGMRTDTQY
TRBV19	few	TRBD2	ASSIGTSGSNEQF
TRBV6-6	many	TRBD1	ASSTGTGGYEQY
TRBV27	.	.	ASSSGRGLTGELF
TRBV28	.	.	ASSFQYEQY
TRBV5-1	once	.	ASKEGGVNGELF
TRBV7-6	.	.	ASSLGWGVSNQPQH
TRBV5-1	once	TRBD2	ASSLTAGGGYEQY
TRBV19	many	TRBD1	ATQPRTGSEQY
TRBV4-3	.	.	ASSQVVGSQPQH
TRBV12-1	.	.	ASSTLIGQSRANVLT
TRBV28	.	.	ASSLSGPEQF
TRBV9	.	.	ASSVDGENTEAF
TRBV5-6	once	TRBD2	ASSSLAALSYEQY
TRBV7-9	many	.	ASSLVYPGFGNEQF
TRBV11-2	.	TRBD2	ASSLLSSGRAKNIQY